This T cell receptor beta chain was found in a study of early T cells in non-severe SARS-CoV-2 infection. Across the whole study: The study sequenced bulk RNA from unsorted whole blood, with chains unpaired.

Unique molecular identifiers were added to individual cDNA molecules. One entry per CDR3 protein results from TCRdb running MiXCR on the 5' RACE reads. Of roughly 60,000 distinct CDR3 sequences listed, roughly 13% are singletons. The CDR3 has 13 residues. J lost 12 bases, V lost 8 bases, and 12 bases had no gene match. Germline V lookup: CDR1 ENHRY, CDR2 SYGVKD. This clonotype was seen a handful of times. This sequence joins TRBV10-3 and TRBJ2-1; 8 bases are shared with TRBD2. The sequenced sample consisted of whole blood. The receptor comes from an adult who was a healthcare worker with PCR-confirmed SARS-CoV-2 infection or an uninfected control (not recorded which). CDR3 DNA sequence: TGTGCCATCGCACCGGGACTAGTGGGGATGCAGTTCTTC. Encoded protein: CAIAPGLVGMQFF.